Below, 23 T cell receptor beta chains from the same sample are listed, as sequenced in a study of cytomegalovirus exposure and HLA in healthy donors. 13 Jbeta primers and 60 Vbeta primers were used for the PCR. Some clones are missing from TCRdb's copy, which holds only in-frame ones; the method was immunoSEQ multiplex PCR. This sample has 130,000 to 150,000 clones, with almost 80% found just once. Specimen: PBMCs. Receptors originate from a male donor in good health and CMV-seronegative.

The rearrangement links TRBV5-4 to TRBJ2-7; D is possibly TRBD1 (6 bases). Trimming cost V 0 bases and J 2 bases, with 9 bases left between them. This CDR3 comprises 14 residues. The germline CDR1 and CDR2 sequences are SGHNT and YYREEE (reference sequence). CDR3 sequence (DNA): TGTGCCAGCAGCTTGGGGGACAACACCTACGAGCAGTACTTC. It specifies CASSLGDNTYEQYF.

The CDR3 protein is CAISESSSRRDSYEQYF. In DNA, the CDR3 is TGTGCCATCAGTGAGTCTTCGTCCCGGAGGGACTCCTACGAGCAGTACTTC. The chain uses TRBV10-3 and TRBJ2-5, with TRBD2 as a possible D gene (6 bases). The J call could be wrong; TRBJ2-7 is a better fit for the DNA end. The CDR3 covers 17 residues. Germline V gives CDR1 ENHRY, CDR2 SYGVKD.

The chain couples TRBV5-6 to TRBJ1-5, with D perhaps matching TRBD1 (5 bases). Germline V gene lookup returns CDR1 SGHDT and CDR2 YYEEEE. Between the trimmed V and J ends, which lost 0 bases and 6 bases, there was a span of 10 bases. The CDR3 contains 14 residues. In DNA form, the CDR3 reads TGTGCCAGCAGCTTGGGGGCAGGGCTTCAGCCCCAGCATTTT. This encodes CASSLGAGLQPQHF.

This rearrangement joins TRBV7-9 to TRBJ2-7; weak D call: TRBD2 (5 bases). Germline loops: CDR1 SEHNR, CDR2 FQNEAQ (reference sequence). The length of the CDR3 is 14 residues. V was cut by 3 bases and J by 8 bases, with 17 bases left in between. CDR3 loop: CASSFQRRPYKQYF. The CDR3 DNA reads TGTGCCAGCAGCTTCCAGCGGAGGCCGTACAAGCAGTACTTC.

This chain links TRBV27 with TRBJ1-5; 9 bases are a match to TRBD1. J gave up 3 bases and V 4 bases, and 4 bases lay outside the gene matches. The CDR3 spans 15 residues. CDR1 and CDR2 from the germline V gene are MNHEY and SMNVEV (reference sequence). This CDR3 reads CASSSWTGANQPQHF. The CDR3 nucleotides are TGTGCCAGCAGTTCGTGGACAGGGGCCAATCAGCCCCAGCATTTT.

The J gene is TRBJ2-1, the V gene TRBV6-5; TRBD1 agrees at 7 bases. The junction had 9 bases not matched to a gene; V was cut back by 6 bases and J by 10 bases. The CDR3 is 13 residues long. The germline CDR1 and CDR2 sequences are MNHEY and SVGAGI. The CDR3 reads CASRVTGNREQFF. DNA of the CDR3: TGTGCCAGCAGAGTGACAGGGAACAGGGAGCAGTTCTTC.

This sequence joins TRBV6-6 and TRBJ2-7, with 10 bases lining up with TRBD1. This CDR3 is 13 amino acids long. Germline values: CDR1 MNHNY, CDR2 SVGAGI (reference sequence). V trimming: 5 bases; J trimming: 6 bases; junction bases outside the gene matches: 4. CDR3 protein: CASSPRTGGEQYF. Written as DNA, the CDR3 is TGTGCCAGCAGTCCTCGGACAGGGGGCGAGCAGTACTTC.

The rearrangement joins TRBV5-1 to TRBJ2-1; 9 nucleotides line up with TRBD2. With 4 bases clipped from V and 4 bases from J, the junction kept 12 bases outside the gene matches. The CDR3 spans 17 residues. The germline V gene has CDR1 SGHRS and CDR2 YFSETQ. The CDR3 is CASSPYPLAGTYNEQFF. CDR3 nucleotide sequence: TGCGCCAGCAGCCCCTACCCCCTAGCGGGGACGTACAATGAGCAGTTCTTC.

This clone came up a few times. The chain joins TRBV19 to TRBJ2-1; 13 bases are shared with TRBD2. Germline CDR1 reads LNHDA; CDR2 reads SQIVND (reference sequence). CDR3 length: 16 amino acids. The ends lost 5 bases at V and 5 bases at J; junction bases unmatched: 6. The CDR3 reads CASSAWTSGRDNEQFF. CDR3 DNA sequence: TGTGCCAGTAGTGCCTGGACTAGCGGGAGAGACAATGAGCAGTTCTTC.

V and J are TRBV19 and TRBJ2-7; D might be TRBD1 (5 bases). CDR1 and CDR2 from the germline V gene are LNHDA and SQIVND (reference sequence). Trimming took off 2 bases at V and 3 bases at J, with 8 bases between the two ends. The CDR3 consists of 13 residues. The chain's CDR3 is CASSIQGSYEQYF. Written as DNA, the CDR3 is TGTGCCAGTAGTATACAGGGTAGCTACGAGCAGTACTTC.

The rearrangement joins TRBV6-5 to TRBJ1-3, with a weak D call TRBD1 (6 bases). Trimming removed 7 bases from V and 4 bases from J, with 14 bases in between. Germline-derived CDR1 and CDR2 are MNHEY and SVGAGI. CDR3 length equals 14 residues. The CDR3 sequence is CASIRGGPGNTIYF. The CDR3, as DNA: TGTGCCAGCATCCGAGGGGGACCCGGAAACACCATATATTTT.

This clone appeared once. The J gene is TRBJ2-7, the V gene TRBV11-2, with 10 bases that match TRBD1. This CDR3 has 15 amino acids. Unmatched junction bases numbered 14, after V lost 10 bases and J lost 5 bases. Germline-derived CDR1 and CDR2 are SGHAT and FQNNGV. The CDR3 coding sequence is TGTGCCACCGATACCCCGGACAGGGGGAACCACGAGCAGTACTTC. This sequence encodes CATDTPDRGNHEQYF.

This chain connects TRBV7-9 to TRBJ2-7; a possible D gene is TRBD2 (6 bases). V lost 5 bases and J lost 9, with 23 bases in between. Per the germline V gene, CDR1 is SEHNR and CDR2 is FQNEAQ (reference sequence). This CDR3 has 15 amino acids. The CDR3 loop reads CASSPTIAVGLVQYF. The CDR3 DNA follows: TGTGCCAGCAGCCCGACCATAGCGGTCGGCTTAGTGCAGTACTTC.

The sample holds a few counts of this clone. The chain uses TRBV6-5 and TRBJ1-1; 8 nucleotides line up with TRBD1. CDR3 length equals 13 residues. Germline assignment: CDR1 MNHEY and CDR2 SVGAGI. The J segment lost 6 bases and the V segment lost 6 bases, leaving 6 bases of the junction unmatched. The CDR3 sequence: CASRWTGSSEAFF. CDR3 nucleotide sequence: TGTGCCAGCAGGTGGACAGGGTCTTCTGAAGCTTTCTTT.

This chain connects TRBV2 to TRBJ2-3, with 11 positions matching TRBD2. This CDR3 has 15 residues. Germline CDR1 and CDR2: SNHLY and FYNNEI. Trimming removed 10 bases from V and 2 bases from J; junction bases left unmatched: 8. Written as DNA, the CDR3 is TGTGCCACTCCGACTAGCGGGGACAACACAGATACGCAGTATTTT. This codes for CATPTSGDNTDTQYF.

V and J are TRBV6-6 and TRBJ1-1; TRBD1 agrees at 9 bases. Germline V gives CDR1 MNHNY, CDR2 SVGAGI (reference sequence). The CDR3 extends over 15 amino acids. V gave up 8 bases and J gave up 7 bases; unmatched junction bases: 14. CDR3 coding DNA: TGTGCCAGCCTTAAACCGGGACAGGGTCACGGTGAAGCTTTCTTT. Translating gives CASLKPGQGHGEAFF.

This clone was recorded once. The chain has TRBV4-3 and TRBJ2-3, with D possibly TRBD1 on 7 matching bases. The CDR3 covers 19 residues. The V end lost 1 base, the J end lost 4 bases, and 24 bases lay between the germline ends. Germline CDR1 is LGHNA and CDR2 is YSLEER. DNA of the CDR3: TGCGCCAGCAGCCAAGTCTCCGGGTTGGGGCAGGGGGAGGCAGATACGCAGTATTTT. Protein sequence: CASSQVSGLGQGEADTQYF.

The chain links TRBV6-5 to TRBJ1-3, with D uncertain. Germline CDR1 MNHEY, CDR2 SVGAGI. V lost 5 bases to trimming and J lost 4 bases, with 3 bases between them. This CDR3 has 11 amino acids. The CDR3 coding sequence is TGTGCCAGCAGTCAGGGAAACACCATATATTTT. As protein: CASSQGNTIYF.

This clone appeared a few times. This rearrangement joins TRBV11-2 to TRBJ1-3, with D unresolved. Germline V lookup: CDR1 SGHAT, CDR2 FQNNGV. This CDR3 is built from 16 residues. The V and J ends lost 5 bases and 0 bases respectively, with 14 bases between them. In DNA form, the CDR3 reads TGTGCCAGCAGCGACGGACTGTTGAGCTCTGGAAACACCATATATTTT. Its translation: CASSDGLLSSGNTIYF. The full variable domain, its missing parts supplied by reference TRBV11-2 and TRBJ1-3, is EAGVAQSPRYKIIEKRQSVAFWCNPISGHATLYWYQQILGQGPKLLIQFQNNGVVDDSQLPKDRFSAERLKGVDSTLKIQPAKLEDSAVYLCASSDGLLSSGNTIYFGEGSWLTVV.

The chain joins TRBV18 to TRBJ1-1; 7 positions match TRBD1. The CDR3 extends over 13 amino acids. The V gene's germline CDR1 is KGHSH and CDR2 LQKENI. J lost 6 bases, V lost 3 bases, and 4 bases had no gene match. CDR3 in amino acids: CASSPDREAEAFF. In DNA, the CDR3 is TGTGCCAGCTCACCTGACAGGGAGGCTGAAGCTTTCTTT. The whole variable domain, filled in from reference TRBV18 and TRBJ1-1, reads NAGVMQNPRHLVRRRGQEARLRCSPMKGHSHVYWYRQLPEEGLKFMVYLQKENIIDESGMPKERFSAEFPKEGPSILRIQQVVRGDSAAYFCASSPDREAEAFFGQGTRLTVV.

The chain couples TRBV25-1 to TRBJ2-7, with 8 bases fitting TRBD1. CDR3 length: 14 amino acids. Losses at the gene ends were 4 bases for V and 0 bases for J; bases not matched to a gene: 2. CDR1 and CDR2 from the germline V gene are MGHDK and SYGVNS. CDR3 bases: TGTGCCAGCAGTGGGACAGGGAGCTCCTACGAGCAGTACTTC. Protein sequence: CASSGTGSSYEQYF.

The chain has TRBV5-5 and TRBJ2-1, with D possibly TRBD1 on 6 matching bases. Germline V gives CDR1 SGHKS, CDR2 YYEKEE (reference sequence). Trimming removed 7 bases at V and 1 base at J, with 12 bases between. The CDR3 runs 14 residues. In DNA, the CDR3 is TGTGCCAGCGAGACAGGCTCTTCCTACAATGAGCAGTTCTTC. Its translation: CASETGSSYNEQFF.

The CDR3 DNA reads TGTGCCAGTAGTTTATGGACAGGGGTAAACGAAAAACTGTTTTTT. Amino acid sequence: CASSLWTGVNEKLFF. The J gene is TRBJ1-4, the V gene TRBV19, with 9 nucleotides matching TRBD1. Germline assignment: CDR1 LNHDA and CDR2 SQIVND (reference sequence). After removal of 5 bases from V and 8 bases from J, the junction contained 9 bases not matched to a gene. This CDR3 contains 15 residues.